These 7 T cell receptor beta chains originate from one sample sequenced in a study of brain T cells in children with intractable seizures. Sample time point: blood from clinic visit 5 months post-surgery; TSC patient then seizure free. The repertoire was sequenced with immunoSEQ multiplex PCR; TCRdb's copy has only in-frame clones and lacks some. In the table there are about 320,000 clones, about 94% of which are singletons. This material consisted of peripheral blood, taken roughly 5 months after surgery. The receptors originated from a boy in the first two years of life with tuberous sclerosis and intractable seizures.

The J gene is TRBJ1-1, the V gene TRBV5-5; 8 nucleotides line up with TRBD1. The germline CDR1 and CDR2 sequences are SGHKS and YYEKEE (reference sequence). The CDR3 is made up of 15 amino acids. After removal of 2 bases from V and 1 base from J, the junction contained 4 bases not matched to a gene. The chain's CDR3 is CASSFGDRGNTEAFF. DNA of the CDR3: TGTGCCAGCAGCTTCGGTGACAGGGGGAACACTGAAGCTTTCTTT.

The genes are TRBV18 and TRBJ2-7; 7 nucleotides align to TRBD1. J was trimmed by 7 bases and V by 3 bases; bases with no gene match: 6. This CDR3 has 13 residues. The germline gives CDR1 KGHSH, CDR2 LQKENI. CDR3 region: CASSPDRAGEQYF. CDR3 sequence (DNA): TGTGCCAGCTCACCCGACAGGGCAGGGGAGCAGTACTTC.

The chain carries TRBV10-3 and TRBJ1-2, with 8 bases aligning to TRBD1. The CDR3 runs 12 residues. The germline V gene has CDR1 ENHRY and CDR2 SYGVKD. V dropped 6 bases and J dropped 8; count of bases not matched to a gene: 5. Here the CDR3 DNA reads TGTGCCATCAGATCGACAGGGGTAGGCTACACCTTC. Residues: CAIRSTGVGYTF.

The V gene is TRBV11-3, the J gene TRBJ2-2; tentatively, D is TRBD2 (5 bases). The CDR3 has 15 residues. Germline CDR1 SGHNT, CDR2 YENEEA. The V gene lost 2 bases and the J gene lost 4 bases, with 11 bases spanning the gap. The CDR3 DNA is TGTGCCAGCAGCTTAACCTGGGCGGGCACCGGGGAGCTGTTTTTT. Its protein is CASSLTWAGTGELFF.

The gene calls are TRBV9 and TRBJ1-3; D gene ambiguous. The CDR3 is 14 amino acids. The germline V and J ends were trimmed by 2 bases and 1 base, with 7 bases remaining between them. Germline V gene data show CDR1 as SGDLS and CDR2 as YYNGEE. Here the CDR3 reads CASSVEPSGNTIYF. In DNA form, the CDR3 reads TGTGCCAGCAGCGTGGAGCCATCTGGAAACACCATATATTTT.

The rearrangement joins TRBV10-1 to TRBJ1-5; D ambiguous. This CDR3 is 12 amino acids long. CDR1 WNHNN and CDR2 SYGVQD come from the germline V gene (reference sequence). With 11 bases removed from V and 5 bases from J, the gap between germline ends came to 13 bases. CDR3 nucleotides: TGCGCCGTCCCGCATGGGGATCAGCCCCAGCATTTT. It yields the protein CAVPHGDQPQHF.

The gene calls are TRBV5-6 and TRBJ1-1, with D perhaps TRBD1 (5 bases). The V gene's germline CDR1 is SGHDT and CDR2 YYEEEE. The CDR3 totals 15 residues. V was shortened by 0 bases and J by 11 bases, with 20 bases between the two germline ends. CDR3 nucleotides: TGTGCCAGCAGCTTGGGGGCAGGGCAGGCCGGATTGGCTTTCTTT. Amino acids: CASSLGAGQAGLAFF.